The 16 T cell receptor beta chains presented below share a single source sample, sequenced in a study of early T cells in non-severe SARS-CoV-2 infection. TCRdb re-derived calls from the 5' RACE reads in MiXCR, one entry per CDR3 protein. In the table there are 45,000 to 60,000 distinct CDR3 sequences, 8.5% to 10% of which are singletons. The source was whole blood, collected at baseline. The receptors were sampled from an adult who was a healthcare worker with PCR-confirmed SARS-CoV-2 infection or an uninfected control (not recorded which).

The gene calls are TRBV6-1 and TRBJ2-7, with D possibly TRBD1 on 5 matching bases. Trimming cost V 4 bases and J 2 bases, with 9 bases left between them. Germline CDR1 is MNHNS and CDR2 is SASEGT. The CDR3 spans 13 residues. This CDR3 is CASSADSAYEQYF. DNA for the CDR3: TGTGCCAGCAGTGCAGACAGCGCCTACGAGCAGTACTTC.

This clonotype came up a few times. This rearrangement joins TRBV3-1 to TRBJ2-2; D could derive from TRBD1 or TRBD2 (5 bases each). Germline V gene sequence: CDR1 LGHDT, CDR2 YNNKEL (reference sequence). The CDR3 is 13 residues long. V was pared by 8 bases and J by 9 bases, with 16 bases between. The CDR3 bases are TGTGCCAGCCTCGGGGACCCCCACAGGGAGCTGTTTTTT. Its protein is CASLGDPHRELFF.

CDR3 bases: TGTGCCAGTAGTAGGGGGAGCTCCTACAATGAGCAGTTCTTC. It specifies CASSRGSSYNEQFF. V gene TRBV19 combines with J gene TRBJ2-1, with D tentatively TRBD1 or TRBD2 (5 bases each). There are 14 residues in the CDR3. Germline V gene lookup returns CDR1 LNHDA and CDR2 SQIVND (reference sequence). V lost 4 bases, J lost 0 bases, and 7 bases lay in between.

This clonotype was seen ten or more times. The chain has TRBV29-1 and TRBJ2-2; 7 bases are a match to TRBD1. CDR1 is SQVTM, CDR2 ANQGSEA, per germline. The length of the CDR3 is 11 residues. CDR3 coding DNA: TGCAGTTCAGGGGGTTCAGGGGAGCTGTTTTTT. Translated: CSSGGSGELFF.

The chain couples TRBV3-1 to TRBJ2-2, with a weak D call TRBD2 (5 bases). V lost 0 bases and J lost 3, with 11 bases in between. The CDR3 is 16 residues long. Germline V CDR1 and CDR2: LGHDT, YNNKEL (reference sequence). This CDR3 reads CASSQEGGADTGELFF. The CDR3 DNA follows: TGTGCCAGCAGCCAAGAAGGTGGAGCGGACACCGGGGAGCTGTTTTTT.

This clonotype was found many times. This chain uses TRBV6-4 with TRBJ2-3; 7 nucleotides align to TRBD1. CDR3 length equals 16 residues. CDR1 is MRHNA and CDR2 is SNTAGT in the germline V gene. Trimming took 0 bases from V and 3 from J; bases not matched to a gene: 6. CDR3: CASSDSSGRGTDTQYF. The CDR3 DNA sequence: TGTGCCAGCAGTGACTCATCCGGCAGGGGGACAGATACGCAGTATTTT.

This clonotype is labeled medium-sized. V usage is TRBV9 and J usage is TRBJ1-3, with D unclear. The CDR3 contains 15 residues. Deletions cut 4 bases from V and 0 bases from J, with 11 bases between. The germline gives CDR1 SGDLS, CDR2 YYNGEE. CDR3 bases: TGTGCCAGCAGCCCGGGCCGCCTCTCTGGAAACACCATATATTTT. As protein: CASSPGRLSGNTIYF.

This clonotype has a handful of counts. This chain connects TRBV9 to TRBJ2-7, with 10 bases fitting TRBD2. Trimming removed 0 bases from V and 6 bases from J; junction bases left unmatched: 3. The CDR3 loop spans 14 amino acids. CDR1 and CDR2 (germline): SGDLS, YYNGEE. The CDR3: CASSVGTSGTEQYF. The CDR3 region has the DNA TGTGCCAGCAGCGTAGGGACTAGCGGAACCGAGCAGTACTTC.

The chain uses TRBV7-9 and TRBJ2-7; D uncertain. The CDR3 has 13 residues. Germline lookup yields CDR1 SEHNR and CDR2 FQNEAQ (reference sequence). Trimming stripped 4 bases from V and 4 bases from J, with 11 bases between. In DNA form, the CDR3 reads TGTGCCAGCAGCTCCAGCGTGGGGTACGAGCAGTACTTC. It specifies CASSSSVGYEQYF.

The V call is TRBV9, the J call TRBJ2-7; weak D call: TRBD2 (5 bases). Germline V gene sequence: CDR1 SGDLS, CDR2 YYNGEE. CDR3 length equals 14 residues. V was shortened by 4 bases and J by 1 base, with 12 bases between the two germline ends. The DNA for the CDR3 is TGTGCCAGCAGCCCGGGGTCCTTTTCCTACGAGCAGTACTTC. It specifies CASSPGSFSYEQYF.

This clonotype was counted a few times. The chain is built from TRBV10-2 and TRBJ2-1, with TRBD2 identical over 8 bases. Per germline, CDR1 WSHSY and CDR2 SAAADI. After removal of 3 bases from V and 2 bases from J, the junction contained 12 bases not matched to a gene. The CDR3 totals 18 residues. The CDR3 sequence is CASSDSMSGGGTYNEQFF. CDR3 nucleotides: TGCGCCAGCAGTGATTCTATGTCGGGCGGGGGGACCTACAATGAGCAGTTCTTC.

This clonotype has only a few counts. The chain employs TRBV7-8 and TRBJ1-1, with a possible D match to TRBD1 (6 bases). This CDR3 is 15 amino acids long. Trimming shortened V by 5 bases and J by 6 bases, and 19 bases separated the two germline ends. CDR1 and CDR2 (germline): SGHVS, FQNEAQ. CDR3 region: CASSEQTGGAPEAFF. The CDR3 bases are TGTGCCAGCAGCGAACAAACCGGGGGGGCGCCTGAAGCTTTCTTT.

CDR3 residues: CAIGPGVGEKLFF. CDR3 coding DNA: TGTGCCATCGGACCCGGGGTTGGTGAAAAACTGTTTTTT. V usage is TRBV10-3 and J usage is TRBJ1-4; D is undetermined. In germline, CDR1 is ENHRY, CDR2 SYGVKD. V lost 8 bases, J lost 7 bases, and 14 bases lay in between. This CDR3 region has 13 residues.

This clonotype was seen only a few times. The chain carries TRBV5-1 and TRBJ2-7, with 7 bases identical to TRBD2. This CDR3 has 14 residues. Germline CDR1 is SGHRS and CDR2 is YFSETQ. The CDR3 reads CASARGGSGDEQYF. CDR3 bases: TGCGCTTCTGCCCGCGGAGGGAGCGGGGACGAGCAGTACTTC.

This chain connects TRBV6-5 to TRBJ2-7; D might be TRBD2 (6 bases). V was cut by 0 bases and J by 6 bases, with 9 bases left in between. Germline CDR1 reads MNHEY; CDR2 reads SVGAGI. This CDR3 spans 13 amino acids. The CDR3 reads CASSYSPRGEQYF. CDR3 bases: TGTGCCAGCAGTTACTCGCCGCGGGGCGAGCAGTACTTC.

The V gene is TRBV18, the J gene TRBJ2-1, with D uncertain. The CDR3 covers 13 residues. CDR1 KGHSH and CDR2 LQKENI come from the germline V gene. Trimming removed 10 bases at V and 7 bases at J, with 17 bases between. The CDR3 DNA follows: TGTGCCACCCAAGACGCGGCCCGGAATGAGCAGTTCTTC. The encoded protein is CATQDAARNEQFF.